This record covers a single T cell receptor (beta chain). The sample originates from a study of technical replicates of blood from a handful of donors. Trimming stripped 4 bases from V and 9 bases from J, with 13 bases between. Per the germline V gene, CDR1 is SQVTM and CDR2 is ANQGSEA. This CDR3 contains 12 residues. Some clones are missing from TCRdb's copy, which holds only in-frame ones; the method was immunoSEQ multiplex PCR. The table has approximately 31,000 clones, roughly nine tenths seen once. Material for sequencing was PBMCs. The clonotype originates from a human donor in good health. Some clones in this sample may be carry-over from other donors' samples. The rearrangement joins TRBV29-1 to TRBJ2-1, with D unresolved. CDR3: CSVVTLNSEQFF. The CDR3 DNA reads TGCAGCGTTGTTACCTTGAATAGTGAGCAGTTCTTC.